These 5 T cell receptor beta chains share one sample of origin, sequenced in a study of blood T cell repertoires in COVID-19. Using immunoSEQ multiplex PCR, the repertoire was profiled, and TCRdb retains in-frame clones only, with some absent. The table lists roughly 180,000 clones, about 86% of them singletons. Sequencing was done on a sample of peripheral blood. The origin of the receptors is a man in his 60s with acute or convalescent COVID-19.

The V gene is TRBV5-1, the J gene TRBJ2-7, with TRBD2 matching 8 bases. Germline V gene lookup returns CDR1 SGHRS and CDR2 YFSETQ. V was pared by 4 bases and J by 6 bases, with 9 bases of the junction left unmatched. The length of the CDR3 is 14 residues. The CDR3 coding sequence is TGCGCCAGCAGCCCCGGAGGTAGCGGGATCGAGCAGTACTTC. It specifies CASSPGGSGIEQYF.

CDR3 nucleotides: TGCAGCGCAAGACAGAAGATGAACACTGAAGCTTTCTTT. It encodes CSARQKMNTEAFF. The rearrangement links TRBV29-1 to TRBJ1-1; TRBD1 might be the D (5 bases). Germline assignment: CDR1 SQVTM and CDR2 ANQGSEA. V was shortened by 7 bases and J by 0 bases, with 12 bases between the two germline ends. This CDR3 has 13 amino acids.

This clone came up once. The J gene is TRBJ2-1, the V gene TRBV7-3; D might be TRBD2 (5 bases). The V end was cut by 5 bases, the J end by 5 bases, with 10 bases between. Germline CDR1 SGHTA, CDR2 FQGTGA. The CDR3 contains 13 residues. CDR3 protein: CASSLGLNNEQFF. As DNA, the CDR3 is TGTGCCAGCAGCCTTGGACTGAACAATGAGCAGTTCTTC.

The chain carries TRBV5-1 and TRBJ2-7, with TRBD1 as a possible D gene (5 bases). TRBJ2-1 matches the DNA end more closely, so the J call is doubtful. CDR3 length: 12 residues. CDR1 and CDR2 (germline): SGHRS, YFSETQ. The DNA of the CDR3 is TGCGCCAGCAGCTTGAGGGGATTGGAGCAGTTCTTC. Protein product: CASSLRGLEQFF.

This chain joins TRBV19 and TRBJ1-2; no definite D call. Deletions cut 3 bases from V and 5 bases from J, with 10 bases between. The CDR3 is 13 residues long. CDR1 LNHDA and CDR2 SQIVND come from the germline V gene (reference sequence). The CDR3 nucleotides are TGTGCCAGTAGTATTGGCAGTCCATATGGCTACACCTTC. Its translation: CASSIGSPYGYTF.